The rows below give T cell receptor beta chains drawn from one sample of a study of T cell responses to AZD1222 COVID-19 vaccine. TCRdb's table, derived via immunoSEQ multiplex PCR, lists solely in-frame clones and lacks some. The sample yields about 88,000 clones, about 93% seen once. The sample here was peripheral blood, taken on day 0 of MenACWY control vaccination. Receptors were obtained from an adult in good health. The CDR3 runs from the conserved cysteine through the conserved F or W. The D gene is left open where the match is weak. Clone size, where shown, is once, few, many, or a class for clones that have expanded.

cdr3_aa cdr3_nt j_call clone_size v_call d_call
CASSLLDRGEASSNQPQHF TGTGCCAGTAGTCTCCTGGACAGGGGGGAAGCCTCTAGCAATCAGCCCCAGCATTTT TRBJ1-5 NA TRBV19 TRBD1
CASSQEPRSRTDTQYF TGCGCCAGCAGCCAAGAACCGCGGAGCCGCACAGATACGCAGTATTTT TRBJ2-3 NA TRBV4-1 NA
CASSPLGTRNPPVEEQYF TGTGCCAGCAGTCCCCTCGGAACAAGGAACCCTCCAGTTGAAGAGCAGTACTTC TRBJ2-7 once TRBV3-1/TRBV3-2 NA
CATLGQIFVYGYTF TGTGCCACCCTGGGGCAGATTTTTGTCTATGGCTACACCTTC TRBJ1-2 NA TRBV28 NA
CASSQEWRSEAFF TGTGCCAGCAGCCAAGAATGGCGGAGTGAAGCTTTCTTT TRBJ1-1 NA TRBV3-1/TRBV3-2 NA
CASSLGGFSGANVLTF TGTGCCAGCAGTTTGGGAGGATTCTCTGGGGCCAACGTCCTGACTTTC TRBJ2-6 NA TRBV28 NA
CASSEHYGYTF TGTGCCAGCAGTGAACACTATGGCTACACCTTC TRBJ1-2 NA TRBV25-1 NA
CSVEDSGQFQETQYF TGCAGCGTTGAAGATAGTGGACAGTTCCAAGAGACCCAGTACTTC TRBJ2-5 NA TRBV29-1 NA
CASSPAGHNEQFF TGTGCCAGCTCACCAGCAGGCCACAATGAGCAGTTCTTC TRBJ2-1 NA TRBV18 NA
CAISESGGAGTDTQYF TGTGCCATCAGTGAGTCCGGGGGGGCCGGCACAGATACGCAGTATTTT TRBJ2-3 once TRBV10-3 TRBD2
CASSSGQLTSPYGYTF TGTGCCAGCAGTTCAGGACAGCTTACTTCTCCCTATGGCTACACCTTC TRBJ1-2 NA TRBV28 NA
CASSQGQSNEQFF TGTGCCAGCAGCCAAGGACAGAGCAATGAGCAGTTCTTC TRBJ2-1 NA TRBV13 NA
CASSPRAAVSGANVLTF TGTGCCAGCTCACCGAGGGCCGCCGTCTCTGGGGCCAACGTCCTGACTTTC TRBJ2-6 NA TRBV18 NA
CASSQGLAGGEETQYF TGTGCCAGCTCACAGGGACTAGCGGGAGGAGAAGAGACCCAGTACTTC TRBJ2-5 NA TRBV18 TRBD2
CASSLQGSQPQHF TGTGCCAGCAGCTTACAGGGCTCCCAGCCCCAGCATTTT TRBJ1-5 NA TRBV11-2 NA
CASSERTAQNTEAFF TGTGCCAGCAGCGAAAGGACAGCGCAGAACACTGAAGCTTTCTTT TRBJ1-1 NA TRBV7-2 NA
CASSLQSDTQYF TGTGCCAGCAGCTTACAGTCAGATACGCAGTATTTT TRBJ2-3 NA TRBV5-8 NA
CASSPPQGADSGNTIYF TGTGCCAGCTCACCCCCCCAAGGAGCGGATAGTGGAAACACCATATATTTT TRBJ1-3 NA TRBV18 NA
CASSYLADRQETYF TGTGCCAGCAGTTACCTCGCTGACAGGCAGGAAACGTACTTC TRBJ2-7 NA TRBV6-2/TRBV6-3 NA
CASSQNPRTKAFF TGCGCCAGCAGCCAGAACCCACGGACGAAAGCTTTCTTT TRBJ1-1 NA TRBV4-3 NA
CASSEVLSTDTQYF TGCGCCAGCAGTGAGGTGCTGTCCACAGATACGCAGTATTTT TRBJ2-3 NA TRBV10-2 NA
CASSTLAGGTEAFF TGTGCCAGCAGTACCCTCGCAGGGGGCACTGAAGCTTTCTTT TRBJ1-1 NA TRBV6-5 TRBD1
CASSHTPRAGEQYF TGTGCCAGCAGCCACACTCCCCGCGCAGGCGAGCAGTACTTC TRBJ2-7 NA TRBV3-1/TRBV3-2 NA
CASSRGYEAFF TGTGCCAGCAGCCGGGGATATGAAGCTTTCTTT TRBJ1-1 NA TRBV6-5 NA
CASSYSEQSGNTIYF TGTGCCAGCAGTTACTCGGAGCAGTCTGGAAACACCATATATTTT TRBJ1-3 NA TRBV6-2/TRBV6-3 NA
CASSVQGPGNTIYF TGTGCCAGCAGTGTACAGGGTCCAGGAAACACCATATATTTT TRBJ1-3 NA TRBV2 NA
CASTKGTVAYNEQFF TGTGCCAGCACCAAGGGGACGGTAGCCTACAATGAGCAGTTCTTC TRBJ2-1 few TRBV6-5 NA
CATSNRLDRAYNEQFF TGTGCCACCAGCAATAGGCTGGACAGGGCATACAATGAGCAGTTCTTC TRBJ2-1 NA TRBV15 TRBD1
CASSPQGTDTQYF TGCGCCAGCAGCCCCCAGGGGACAGATACGCAGTATTTT TRBJ2-3 NA TRBV5-1 NA
CASSFEQGRETQYF TGTGCCAGCAGCTTCGAACAGGGGAGGGAGACCCAGTACTTC TRBJ2-5 NA TRBV7-9 NA
CASSIRQGRQETQYF TGTGCCAGCAGTATACGACAGGGCAGGCAAGAGACCCAGTACTTC TRBJ2-5 NA TRBV2 TRBD1
CASSMPGFNQPQHF TGTGCCAGTAGTATGCCAGGGTTCAATCAGCCCCAGCATTTT TRBJ1-5 NA TRBV19 NA
CASSLSNTGELFF TGTGCCAGCAGTTTATCGAACACCGGGGAGCTGTTTTTT TRBJ2-2 NA TRBV27 NA
CASSARGSDEKLFF TGTGCCAGCAGTGCGAGGGGGAGCGATGAAAAACTGTTTTTT TRBJ1-4 once TRBV27 NA
CASSESGDSSYSPLHF TGTGCCAGCAGTGAATCCGGGGACAGCAGTTATTCACCCCTCCACTTT TRBJ1-6 NA TRBV25-1 TRBD1
CASSERLILTVGSGNTIYF TGTGCCAGCAGTGAACGGTTGATACTTACAGTCGGCTCTGGAAACACCATATATTTT TRBJ1-3 NA TRBV6-1 NA
CSVEDQISGSTDTQYF TGCAGCGTTGAAGATCAAATTAGCGGGAGCACAGATACGCAGTATTTT TRBJ2-3 once TRBV29-1 TRBD2
CASSQGGNQGAGNQPQHF TGTGCCAGCAGCCAAGGTGGGAATCAGGGGGCTGGCAATCAGCCCCAGCATTTT TRBJ1-5 NA TRBV4-2 TRBD1
CASRGAGGISLTDTQYF TGTGCCAGTAGGGGAGCGGGAGGTATTTCGCTCACAGATACGCAGTATTTT TRBJ2-3 NA TRBV19 TRBD2